This T cell receptor (beta chain) came from a study of blood T cell repertoires in COVID-19. Turning to the study itself: Collection of acute and convalescent COVID-19 samples took place in the United States, Italy and Spain. Sample material is recorded as cDNA or gDNA derived from T cells, B-cell-depleted T cells, or PBMCs.

Original data processing: Reference gene primers were amplified, and this amplification served to estimate nucleated cell counts. Sequencing was performed with immunoSEQ multiplex PCR; in TCRdb, only in-frame clones are kept and a portion is missing. For V, J and clone size, that table is used; D and trimming come from the DNA. This table holds about 29,000 clones, roughly 90% found once. The V end lost 0 bases, the J end lost 4 bases, and 9 bases lay between the germline ends. The CDR3 contains 15 residues. CDR1 and CDR2 from the germline V gene are LGHNA and YSLEER. Sequenced material: peripheral blood. The TCR comes from a human donor in a cohort sampled during active COVID-19. The rearrangement joins TRBV4-3 to TRBJ1-4; tentatively, D is TRBD1 (5 bases). The CDR3 nucleotides are TGCGCCAGCAGCCAAGACCAGGGCATTAATGAAAAACTGTTTTTT. This gives the protein CASSQDQGINEKLFF.